These 24 T cell receptor beta chains originate from one sample sequenced in a study of human T cells and chemical hapten exposure. TCRdb redid the calling of the RACE reads with MiXCR, one entry per CDR3 protein. Here the sample spans 75,000 to 95,000 distinct CDR3 sequences, approximately 11% being singletons. Specified time point: patch test 2, 6 weeks after DPC sensitization. The treatment: therapeutic diphenylcyclopropenone sensitization with weekly scalp DPC. The material sequenced was whole blood, taken in connection with sensitization to the hapten diphenylcyclopropenone (DPC). All receptors derive from a man between 35 and 55 years old with alopecia areata. Some clones in this sample may be carry-over from other donors' samples.

The gene calls are TRBV7-2 and TRBJ2-3, with D unresolved. Germline CDR1 reads SGHTA; CDR2 reads FQGNSA. Trimming stripped 3 bases from V and 3 bases from J, with 4 bases between. There are 12 residues in the CDR3. In nucleotides, the CDR3 is TGTGCCAGCAGCTTCGTAACAGATACGCAGTATTTT. Protein sequence: CASSFVTDTQYF. Combining the CDR3 with reference TRBV7-2 and TRBJ2-3 gives the whole variable domain GAGVSQSPSNKVTEKGKDVELRCDPISGHTALYWYRQSLGQGLEFLIYFQGNSAPDKSGLPSDRFSAERTGGSVSTLTIQRTQQEDSAVYLCASSFVTDTQYFGPGTRLTVL.

This clonotype was found a few times. The V gene is TRBV19, the J gene TRBJ2-6; possibly TRBD1 or TRBD2 for D (5 bases each). The CDR3 is 16 amino acids. Germline assignment: CDR1 LNHDA and CDR2 SQIVND (reference sequence). The V and J ends lost 2 bases and 0 bases respectively, with 8 bases between them. The CDR3 reads CASSILGVSGANVLTF. As DNA, the CDR3 is TGTGCCAGTAGTATATTGGGGGTCTCTGGGGCCAACGTCCTGACTTTC.

This clonotype was counted ten times or more. The rearrangement links TRBV10-3 to TRBJ2-3; D is undetermined. Trimming left V 6 bases short and J 2 bases short, with 9 bases between. The CDR3 contains 13 residues. Germline-derived CDR1 and CDR2 are ENHRY and SYGVKD. The CDR3 DNA follows: TGTGCCATCAGCGACGCAGACACAGATACGCAGTATTTT. It is translated as CAISDADTDTQYF.

The CDR3 sequence is CASSSAGKAVSDEQFF. CDR3 in DNA: TGTGCCAGCAGTTCCGCGGGGAAAGCGGTTTCTGACGAGCAGTTCTTC. This chain uses TRBV5-4 with TRBJ2-1, with D possibly TRBD2 on 6 matching bases. Germline CDR1 SGHNT, CDR2 YYREEE (reference sequence). CDR3 length: 16 residues. V lost 5 bases and J lost 10, with 25 bases in between. Combining the CDR3 with reference TRBV5-4 and TRBJ2-1 gives the whole variable domain ETGVTQSPTHLIKTRGQQVTLRCSSQSGHNTVSWYQQALGQGPQFIFQYYREEENGRGNFPPRFSGLQFPNYSSELNVNALELDDSALYLCASSSAGKAVSDEQFFGPGTRLTVL.

This clonotype was found a few times. The V gene is TRBV3-1, the J gene TRBJ2-1, with D possibly matching TRBD2 (6 bases). V was shortened by 0 bases and J by 5 bases, with 17 bases between the two germline ends. Germline values: CDR1 LGHDT, CDR2 YNNKEL (reference sequence). The CDR3 extends over 17 amino acids. The CDR3 nucleotides are TGTGCCAGCAGCCAAGACCCCGGGACTCGGTACCACAATGAGCAGTTCTTC. This gives the protein CASSQDPGTRYHNEQFF.

This clonotype was seen only a few times. The chain joins TRBV6-2 or TRBV6-3 to TRBJ2-7, with D perhaps matching TRBD1 (6 bases). The V end lost 10 bases, the J end lost 3 bases, and 19 bases lay between the germline ends. The length of the CDR3 is 14 residues. Germline CDR1 MNHEY, CDR2 SVGEGT. The CDR3 loop reads CATSGVEGLYEQYV. In DNA, the CDR3 is TGTGCCACCTCAGGGGTAGAAGGGCTCTACGAGCAGTACGTC.

The sample holds many counts of this clonotype. The chain links TRBV12-3 or TRBV12-4 to TRBJ1-2, with a weak D call TRBD1 (6 bases). Trimming took 7 bases from V and 8 from J, leaving 20 bases between them. There are 14 residues in the CDR3. The CDR3 protein is CASTQGLRKSGYTF. CDR3 DNA sequence: TGTGCCAGCACCCAGGGGTTGAGGAAGAGCGGCTACACCTTC.

In this sample, this clonotype turned up a few times. This chain links TRBV12-3 or TRBV12-4 with TRBJ2-7; D tentatively fits TRBD1 or TRBD2 (6 bases each). V shed 0 bases and J shed 6 bases, with 12 bases lying between them. This CDR3 comprises 14 residues. The CDR3 reads CASSLAGGRVEQYV. CDR3 DNA: TGTGCCAGCAGTTTAGCGGGGGGCAGGGTCGAGCAGTACGTC.

V gene TRBV20-1 combines with J gene TRBJ2-1; TRBD2 is a possible D gene (7 bases). Trimming removed 6 bases from V and 4 bases from J, with 13 bases in between. The CDR3 contains 13 residues. CDR1 is DFQATT and CDR2 is SNEGSKA in the germline V gene (reference sequence). CDR3 loop: CSAGGGLYNEQFF. DNA of the CDR3: TGCAGTGCAGGGGGGGGCTTGTACAATGAGCAGTTCTTC.

This clonotype was picked up a small number of times. The rearrangement joins TRBV12-3 or TRBV12-4 to TRBJ1-5; tentative D call: TRBD1 (5 bases). The CDR3 runs to 14 residues. V lost 3 bases, J lost 3 bases, and 9 bases lay in between. The chain's CDR3 is CASSFRENNQPQHF. The CDR3 nucleotides are TGTGCCAGCAGTTTCAGGGAGAACAATCAGCCCCAGCATTTT.

The chain has TRBV12-5 and TRBJ1-5; the D gene is possibly TRBD1 (6 bases). The CDR3 loop spans 15 amino acids. The V gene's germline CDR1 is LGHNT and CDR2 FRNRAP. With 6 bases removed from V and 1 base from J, the gap between germline ends came to 13 bases. The CDR3 here is CASGTSGDSNQPQHF. CDR3 DNA: TGTGCTAGTGGCACCTCAGGGGACAGCAATCAGCCCCAGCATTTT.

This clonotype was observed a handful of times. The rearrangement uses TRBV5-1 and TRBJ1-2, with 7 bases lining up with TRBD1. This CDR3 has 15 amino acids. V lost 0 bases and J lost 3; bases outside the gene matches: 5. CDR1 SGHRS and CDR2 YFSETQ come from the germline V gene. The CDR3 protein is CASSLGPRGDYGYTF. CDR3 in DNA: TGCGCCAGCAGCTTGGGACCCAGGGGGGACTATGGCTACACCTTC.

This clonotype was recorded a few times. V is TRBV10-3 and J is TRBJ2-1, with D possibly matching TRBD2 (6 bases). The CDR3 contains 18 residues. Per germline, CDR1 ENHRY and CDR2 SYGVKD. V was trimmed by 4 bases and J by 6 bases, leaving 25 bases between them. The CDR3 protein is CAISGEVYGGKGLNEQFF. CDR3 sequence (DNA): TGTGCCATCAGTGGTGAGGTTTATGGCGGGAAGGGCCTCAATGAGCAGTTCTTC.

This clonotype has just a few counts. The chain is built from TRBV12-3 or TRBV12-4 and TRBJ2-7; tentatively, D is TRBD1 (5 bases). The CDR3 runs to 14 residues. V was cut by 5 bases and J by 2 bases, with 13 bases left in between. As DNA, the CDR3 is TGTGCCAGCAGTCCTTCCAGGGCCGCCTACGAGCAGTACTTC. Residues: CASSPSRAAYEQYF.

There are many counts of this clonotype. The CDR3 spells CSVSPGTVTNEKLFF. The CDR3 nucleotides read TGCAGCGTTAGTCCAGGAACCGTGACTAATGAAAAACTGTTTTTT. V gene TRBV29-1 combines with J gene TRBJ1-4; D is uncertain. The germline V gene encodes CDR1 SQVTM and CDR2 ANQGSEA. V lost 5 bases and J 2 bases, leaving 15 bases between the germline ends. The CDR3 consists of 15 residues.

This chain connects TRBV20-1 to TRBJ2-5; a weak D match, TRBD2 (5 bases). The CDR3 totals 16 residues. With 0 bases removed from V and 1 base from J, the gap between germline ends came to 15 bases. Germline V CDR1 and CDR2: DFQATT, SNEGSKA (reference sequence). Here the CDR3 DNA reads TGCAGTGCTAGAGAAGACGGGATAGGTTCCCAAGAGACCCAGTACTTC. Translating it yields CSAREDGIGSQETQYF.

This clonotype appeared once. The chain recombines TRBV7-2 with TRBJ2-3, with TRBD2 matching 12 bases. The V gene end was trimmed by 3 bases and the J gene end by 4 bases; junction bases not matched to a gene: 8. Germline lookup yields CDR1 SGHTA and CDR2 FQGNSA. The CDR3 is 17 residues long. The CDR3 bases are TGTGCCAGCAGCTTCTACCGACTAGCGGGAGTTCCAGATACGCAGTATTTT. Translation gives CASSFYRLAGVPDTQYF.

This clonotype was seen more than once but under ten times. CDR3 residues: CASRGSGRDEQYV. For the CDR3, the DNA is TGTGCCAGCAGGGGGTCTGGCAGGGACGAGCAGTACGTC. The chain is built from TRBV6-2 or TRBV6-3 and TRBJ2-7; maybe TRBD1 (5 bases). Germline V gene data show CDR1 as MNHEY and CDR2 as SVGEGT. The V end was cut by 6 bases, the J end by 5 bases, with 14 bases between. CDR3 length: 13 amino acids.

This clonotype came up a few times. The V call is TRBV6-1, the J call TRBJ1-1; a weak D match, TRBD1 (6 bases). Trimming took 10 bases from V and 5 from J, leaving 20 bases between them. The germline V gene encodes CDR1 MNHNS and CDR2 SASEGT. This CDR3 comprises 14 residues. The CDR3 sequence is CAISMGQGFTEAFF. Written as DNA, the CDR3 is TGTGCCATCTCAATGGGGCAGGGGTTTACTGAAGCTTTCTTT.

The chain joins TRBV5-1 to TRBJ2-7; 7 positions agree with TRBD2. The CDR3 length is 15 residues. Germline CDR1 SGHRS, CDR2 YFSETQ. V lost 0 bases, J lost 2 bases, and 5 bases stayed unmatched. The CDR3 reads CASSLASSGPYEQYF. The CDR3 nucleotides read TGCGCCAGCAGCTTGGCCTCTAGCGGACCCTACGAGCAGTACTTC.

This clonotype was detected ten times or more. The chain combines TRBV20-1 with TRBJ1-6; 12 bases line up with TRBD1. The CDR3 has 14 amino acids. The trim removed 3 bases at V and 7 bases at J, leaving 1 base unmatched. Germline assignment: CDR1 DFQATT and CDR2 SNEGSKA (reference sequence). CDR3 amino acids: CSARGQGANSPLHF. The CDR3, as DNA: TGCAGTGCTAGGGGACAGGGGGCAAATTCACCCCTCCACTTT.

This clonotype has more than one count but fewer than ten. The chain has TRBV20-1 and TRBJ2-3, with 7 bases lining up with TRBD2. Trimming at V came to 1 base and at J to 4 bases, leaving 8 bases not matched to a gene. This CDR3 region has 15 residues. Germline-derived CDR1 and CDR2 are DFQATT and SNEGSKA (reference sequence). The CDR3 coding sequence is TGCAGTGCTAGAGGCGCCCGCGGGAGCGCAGATACGCAGTATTTT. Its translation: CSARGARGSADTQYF.

The rearrangement links TRBV29-1 to TRBJ2-3; 7 nucleotides match TRBD2. This CDR3 spans 15 amino acids. The germline CDR1 and CDR2 sequences are SQVTM and ANQGSEA. V lost 3 bases, J lost 2 bases, and 8 bases stayed unmatched. CDR3 protein: CSVEGPSGVTDTQYF. The CDR3 region has the DNA TGCAGCGTTGAGGGCCCTAGCGGAGTCACAGATACGCAGTATTTT.

This rearrangement joins TRBV6-5 to TRBJ2-7; 10 bases are a match to TRBD2. Germline-derived CDR1 and CDR2 are MNHEY and SVGAGI. Trimming took 7 bases from V and 0 from J; bases not matched to a gene: 9. The CDR3 totals 16 residues. The CDR3 loop reads CASNRISGGSSYEQYF. The CDR3, as DNA: TGTGCCAGCAACAGGATTAGCGGGGGGAGCTCCTACGAGCAGTACTTC.